This T cell receptor (beta chain) was found in a study of beta chain features in type 1 diabetes. Study outcomes and limitations: All four CD4+ subsets of Type 1 diabetes patients contained TCRB CDR3s that were moderately but significantly shorter. Type 1 diabetes patients had fewer VDJ junction insertions and more deletions.

What was sequenced were expressed TCRB transcripts, since all of the isolated RNA had been reverse transcribed. Measured with immunoSEQ multiplex PCR; TCRdb has only the in-frame clones, and not every one. The sample carries around 310,000 clones, approximately 13% recorded once. The CDR3 spans 16 residues. Germline V gives CDR1 SEHNR, CDR2 FQNEAQ (reference sequence). V lost 6 bases and J 4 bases, leaving 19 bases between the germline ends. The table lists this clone with a few counts. Antigen unknown. Sequenced input: naive CD4+ T cells from blood. This receptor was identified in a woman in her late teens or twenties with type 1 diabetes. This chain uses TRBV7-9 with TRBJ1-5, with a weak D call TRBD1 (5 bases). CDR3 amino acids: CASSPTTGVWNQPQHF. In DNA form, the CDR3 reads TGTGCCAGCAGTCCAACCACGGGGGTGTGGAATCAGCCCCAGCATTTT.